This is a list of T cell receptor beta chains from one sample in a study of blood T cell repertoires in COVID-19. Generated by immunoSEQ multiplex PCR, the TCRdb table keeps only in-frame clones and is missing some. The sample includes almost 250,000 clones, 86% seen only once; the top ten take 1.5% to 2%. Sequencing was performed on peripheral blood. These receptors all come from an older woman who had recovered from COVID-19. CDR3s include the opening cysteine and the closing phenylalanine or tryptophan. A D gene is named only where the DNA matches it firmly. Clone sizes are given selectively: once, few, many, or a class where the clone is expanded.

>TRBV5-1|NA|NA|TRBJ1-2
TGCGCCAGCGGAAGAACCCGGGACACTTCGGGCTACACCTTC
CASGRTRDTSGYTF
>TRBV6-1|TRBD2|NA|TRBJ2-5
TGTGCCAGCAGTGAGGGACTAGCGGAACAAGAGACCCAGTACTTC
CASSEGLAEQETQYF
>TRBV7-2|NA|NA|TRBJ1-2
TGTGCCAGCATCCCCGGACAGAGAATTAACTATGGCTACACCTTC
CASIPGQRINYGYTF
>TRBV7-2|NA|NA|TRBJ2-7
TGTGCCAGCAGCTTGCAACAGGCCGCAGCCTACGAGCAGTACTTC
CASSLQQAAAYEQYF
>TRBV20-1|TRBD2|NA|TRBJ2-5
TGCAGTGCTGGGGGAGGGGTGATCCAGTACTTC
CSAGGGVIQYF
>TRBV7-9|TRBD1|NA|TRBJ2-7
TGTGCCAGCAGCCCACCCGACAGGGTAAATGTCTACGAGCAGTACTTC
CASSPPDRVNVYEQYF
>TRBV5-6|NA|NA|TRBJ2-7
TGTGCCAGCAGCCCCGAGGGTACAGAGCCCACCTACGAGCAGTACTTC
CASSPEGTEPTYEQYF
>TRBV7-2|NA|NA|TRBJ2-7
TGTGCCAGCAGCTTAGGGCGGCTCTACGAGCAGTACTTC
CASSLGRLYEQYF
>TRBV10-3|NA|NA|TRBJ2-3
TGTGCCATCAGTGGGAGGACAACAGGGACCCTTTCCACAGATACGCAGTATTTT
CAISGRTTGTLSTDTQYF
>TRBV6-5|NA|NA|TRBJ1-2
TGTGCCAGCAGTTACTCTCGGACGTCGGGGGGCTACACCTTC
CASSYSRTSGGYTF
>TRBV10-3|TRBD1|NA|TRBJ2-7
TGTGCCACCAAGAATGACAGGGCCCTCGGAGAGCAGTACTTC
CATKNDRALGEQYF
>TRBV7-9|NA|NA|TRBJ1-5
TGTGCCAGCAGCTTAGGGGTTTCCGGGGATCAGCCCCAGCATTTT
CASSLGVSGDQPQHF
>TRBV7-3|TRBD1|NA|TRBJ2-2
TGTGCCAGCAGCTTCACAGGGGGTAGCACCGGGGAGCTGTTTTTT
CASSFTGGSTGELFF
>TRBV28|TRBD2|few|TRBJ2-5
TGTGCCAGCAGTTTAATTGGGACGGGGGGGCCGGGTGAGACCCAGTACTTC
CASSLIGTGGPGETQYF
>TRBV7-6|TRBD1|NA|TRBJ1-3
TGTGCCAGCAGCTTAGTATGGGACAGAAATGGAAACACCATATATTTT
CASSLVWDRNGNTIYF
>TRBV2|TRBD1|NA|TRBJ2-7
TGTGCCAGCTCGACAGGGATTGGGTACGAGCAGTACTTC
CASSTGIGYEQYF
>TRBV10-3|NA|NA|TRBJ1-5
TGTGCCATCAGTGAGGGAAAGGAGAATCAGCCCCAGCATTTT
CAISEGKENQPQHF
>TRBV27|TRBD2|NA|TRBJ2-3
TGTGCCAGCAGTTTCCGGGGGGGCTGGGGAGATACGCAGTATTTT
CASSFRGGWGDTQYF
>TRBV3-1/TRBV3-2|NA|few|TRBJ2-2
TGTGCCAGCACACTGCGCGGTGGGAGCCACACCGGGGAGCTGTTTTTT
CASTLRGGSHTGELFF
>TRBV27|NA|NA|TRBJ2-1
TGTGCCAGCAGTAAATCTCCCTCGGGGGTAACGTACAATGAGCAGTTCTTC
CASSKSPSGVTYNEQFF
>TRBV27|NA|NA|TRBJ1-2
TGTGCCAGCACCTGGTCGGGTGGATATGGCTACACCTTC
CASTWSGGYGYTF
>TRBV28|TRBD1|NA|TRBJ1-6
TGTGCCAGCAGCCGGAGACAGGGAAATTCACTCCTCCACTTT
CASSRRQGNSLLHF
>TRBV7-9|TRBD2|NA|TRBJ2-1
TGTGCCAGCATAGGACTAGCTATTACCCAGAGCTCCTACAATGAGCAGTTCTTC
CASIGLAITQSSYNEQFF
>TRBV7-9|TRBD1|NA|TRBJ1-5
TGTGCCAGCAGCCCTCACGGAGGGGCAGGGGGCCAGCCCCAGCATTTT
CASSPHGGAGGQPQHF
>TRBV7-3|NA|NA|TRBJ1-4
TGTGCCAGCAGCTTGGACAGCCTCAGCGAAAAACTGTTTTTT
CASSLDSLSEKLFF
>TRBV3-1/TRBV3-2|NA|NA|TRBJ1-2
TGTGCCAGCACTTCACAAGACAGGTTAGGATACGGCTACACCTTC
CASTSQDRLGYGYTF
>TRBV29-1|TRBD1|NA|TRBJ1-3
TGCAGCGTAAGGACAGGGGCAACTGGAAACACCATATATTTT
CSVRTGATGNTIYF
>TRBV5-5|NA|NA|TRBJ2-7
TGTGCCAGCAGCCTAGGGGGAAATGGCAAGGAGCAGTACTTC
CASSLGGNGKEQYF
>TRBV14|TRBD2|NA|TRBJ2-2
TGTGCCAGCAGCCAAGATCGGGGACTAGCGGGGGGGCCCCCGAACACCGGGGAGCTGTTTTTT
CASSQDRGLAGGPPNTGELFF
>TRBV18|NA|NA|TRBJ2-5
TGTGCCAGCTCACCGACACAGGGAGTTCAAGAGACCCAGTACTTC
CASSPTQGVQETQYF
>TRBV5-8|TRBD2|NA|TRBJ2-7
TGTGCCAGCAGCTACAGGACTAGCGGTTTTAAGCAGTACTTC
CASSYRTSGFKQYF
>TRBV7-3|TRBD1|NA|TRBJ1-1
TGTGCCAGCAGCACACACAGGGGGCGAAAAGTTGAAGCTTTCTTT
CASSTHRGRKVEAFF
>TRBV11-3|NA|NA|TRBJ2-5
TGTGCCAGCAGAAGGGGAGACAGGCGAGGGGAGACCCAGTACTTC
CASRRGDRRGETQYF
>TRBV4-2|TRBD2|NA|TRBJ2-5
TGTGCCAGCAGCCGGATTCCTAGACTAGCGGGGAATGGAGAGACCCAGTACTTC
CASSRIPRLAGNGETQYF
>TRBV5-8|NA|NA|TRBJ1-2
TGTGCCAGCAGCTTGACAGGCTTCTATGGCTACACCTTC
CASSLTGFYGYTF
>TRBV19|NA|NA|TRBJ1-2
TGTGCCAGTAGCCTCGGACAGAACTATGGCTACACCTTC
CASSLGQNYGYTF
>TRBV5-4|TRBD1|NA|TRBJ1-2
TGTGCCAGCAGCGGACCGGGACAGACGGGTATTTGGGACACCTTC
CASSGPGQTGIWDTF
>TRBV11-1|NA|few|TRBJ2-1
TGTGCCAGCAGCCCACTAGACCCCTACAATGAGCAGTTCTTC
CASSPLDPYNEQFF
>TRBV6-5|NA|NA|TRBJ2-7
TGTGCCAGCAGTTATCAGTTTGCAGGGGACGAGCAGTACTTC
CASSYQFAGDEQYF
>TRBV10-3|TRBD2|NA|TRBJ2-7
TGTGCCTCCAGATCCCGGGGGGAGCACTACGAGCAGTACTTC
CASRSRGEHYEQYF